A selection of T cell receptor beta chains follows, all from one sample in a study of shared clonotypes between healthy human individuals. The assay was immunoSEQ multiplex PCR, and TCRdb's table has in-frame clones only and misses some. Altogether 740,000 or so clones are present, less than 80% being singletons, with the ten largest covering roughly 1.9%. The sample consisted of memory CD4+ T cells sorted from blood. These receptors all come from a woman in her thirties in good health. Both conserved end residues are part of each CDR3.

V gene: TRBV19; J gene: TRBJ1-4; CDR3 protein: CASSDRDMSNEKLFF
V gene: TRBV4-1; J gene: TRBJ1-5; CDR3 protein: CASSQVLPGQPQHF
V gene: TRBV5-1; J gene: TRBJ2-3; CDR3 protein: CASSLVGSGDTQYF
V gene: TRBV5-8; J gene: TRBJ1-4; CDR3 protein: CASSLLSQGNEKLFF
V gene: TRBV19; J gene: TRBJ2-6; CDR3 protein: CASNPRGLGSGANVLTF
V gene: TRBV19; J gene: TRBJ2-7; CDR3 protein: CASSITGSSYEQYF
V gene: TRBV5-8; J gene: TRBJ1-4; CDR3 protein: CASRRPQGGEKLFF
V gene: TRBV10-3; J gene: TRBJ1-1; CDR3 protein: CAVSKGGVTEAFF
V gene: TRBV5-1; J gene: TRBJ1-2; CDR3 protein: CASSYGTGGDGYTF
V gene: TRBV6-5; J gene: TRBJ1-5; CDR3 protein: CASSYTKPPGGQPQHF
V gene: TRBV5-4; J gene: TRBJ2-7; CDR3 protein: CASSSKTSSYEQYF
V gene: TRBV18; J gene: TRBJ2-5; CDR3 protein: CASSPNADSQETQYF
V gene: TRBV29-1; J gene: TRBJ1-2; CDR3 protein: CSAAQGGNYGYTF
V gene: TRBV7-2; J gene: TRBJ2-7; CDR3 protein: CASSLQRDSYEQYF
V gene: TRBV14; J gene: TRBJ2-1; CDR3 protein: CASSLQAGINNEQFF
V gene: TRBV5-1; J gene: TRBJ2-5; CDR3 protein: CASSFSTQETQYF
V gene: TRBV21-1; J gene: TRBJ2-3; CDR3 protein: CASSRGSWDEPSNTQYF
V gene: TRBV5-1; J gene: TRBJ1-1; CDR3 protein: CASSGRHSTEAFF
V gene: TRBV5-1; J gene: TRBJ2-1; CDR3 protein: CASSLRSGSPPNEQFF
V gene: TRBV6-5; J gene: TRBJ2-6; CDR3 protein: CASSYGANVLTF
V gene: TRBV2; J gene: TRBJ2-1; CDR3 protein: CASKGSVNNEQFF
V gene: TRBV25-1; J gene: TRBJ1-4; CDR3 protein: CASEETATNEKLFF
V gene: TRBV29-1; J gene: TRBJ2-3; CDR3 protein: CSVATGAHTDTQYF
V gene: TRBV7-9; J gene: TRBJ2-1; CDR3 protein: CASSSGAYNEQFF
V gene: TRBV23-1; J gene: TRBJ1-1; CDR3 protein: CASSRITQLNTEAFF
V gene: TRBV7-2; J gene: TRBJ2-3; CDR3 protein: CASSLPTALAGTRRDTQYF
V gene: TRBV29-1; J gene: TRBJ2-5; CDR3 protein: CSVVGTPSSAQYF
V gene: TRBV30; J gene: TRBJ2-7; CDR3 protein: CAWSGGSEQYF
V gene: TRBV7-9; J gene: TRBJ1-4; CDR3 protein: CASTSDRGGEKLFF
V gene: TRBV19; J gene: TRBJ2-3; CDR3 protein: CASSTLLAASTDTQYF
V gene: TRBV19; J gene: TRBJ2-3; CDR3 protein: CATRWTGPTDTQYF
V gene: TRBV27; J gene: TRBJ2-5; CDR3 protein: CASSPGPQMKETQYF
V gene: TRBV7-6; J gene: TRBJ2-5; CDR3 protein: CASSLGAGSQETQYF
V gene: TRBV9; J gene: TRBJ2-7; CDR3 protein: CASSVVASSYEQYF
V gene: TRBV10-3; J gene: TRBJ2-5; CDR3 protein: CAISERTGETQYF
V gene: TRBV28; J gene: TRBJ2-5; CDR3 protein: CASRGLERGKETQYF
V gene: TRBV27; J gene: TRBJ2-5; CDR3 protein: CATRGRNQETQYF
V gene: TRBV15; J gene: TRBJ2-1; CDR3 protein: CATSRDRIVAGVGEQFF
V gene: TRBV11-2; J gene: TRBJ1-1; CDR3 protein: CASSKTGTGGRAFF
V gene: TRBV28; J gene: TRBJ2-2; CDR3 protein: CASKRGGLYDGELFF
V gene: TRBV5-8; J gene: TRBJ1-5; CDR3 protein: CASSSGQGNQPQHF
V gene: TRBV21-1; J gene: TRBJ1-1; CDR3 protein: CASSTAGLASTEAFF
V gene: TRBV9; J gene: TRBJ2-3; CDR3 protein: CASSVNVAADTQYF
V gene: TRBV6-4; J gene: TRBJ2-3; CDR3 protein: CASSYVAGVTDTQYF
V gene: TRBV28; J gene: TRBJ1-4; CDR3 protein: CASSPPGLSNEKLFF